The sample holds one count of the clone carrying this T cell receptor beta chain. This specimen belongs to a study of T cells in Graves' hyperthyroidism and ophthalmopathy. Study summary: Pretreatment peripheral blood was obtained at initial diagnosis.

What was amplified from RNA transcripts were TCR beta CDR3 regions. TCR CDR3 regions were first amplified by RT-PCR with HTBI primers. From the multiplex PCR reads, TCRdb called clonotypes with MiXCR, one entry per CDR3 protein. The sample comprises some 530,000 distinct CDR3 sequences, less than 25% of which are singletons, and about half rests with the top ten. Exclusion of a patient resulted from uncontrolled infection, other autoimmune disease, pregnancy or lactation. Each diagnosis drew on symptoms, thyroxine, TRAb, thyroid ultrasound and orbital computed tomography findings. Sample: blood. This TCR was recovered from a woman between 70 and 85 years old with Graves' ophthalmopathy.

The CDR3 DNA reads TGTGCCAGCAGCCAAGGACTAGCAACTAGCACAGATACGCAGTATTTT. Protein sequence: CASSQGLATSTDTQYF. J is TRBJ2-3 and V is TRBV5-4; 8 bases are shared with TRBD2. The V and J ends lost 4 bases and 0 bases, in that order; junction bases with no gene match: 7. This CDR3 is built from 16 residues. Germline-derived CDR1 and CDR2 are SGHNT and YYREEE (reference sequence).